Here is one T cell receptor beta chain with its context. The data derive from a study of blood T cell repertoires in COVID-19. The method was immunoSEQ multiplex PCR; TCRdb's version includes in-frame clones alone and lacks a portion of them. The sample has around 620,000 clones; over 80% are singletons. With 6 bases clipped from V and 7 bases from J, the junction kept 9 bases outside the gene matches. This CDR3 is built from 15 residues. The germline V gene has CDR1 LNHDA and CDR2 SQIVND (reference sequence). The receptor was isolated from a woman between 18 and 29 years old with acute or convalescent COVID-19. The source material was peripheral blood. This rearrangement joins TRBV19 to TRBJ1-5; 10 bases line up with TRBD1. CDR3 nucleotide sequence: TGTGCCAGTAGGGGCCCGACAGGGGGCTACCAGCCCCAGCATTTT. Its translation is CASRGPTGGYQPQHF.